The sequence of this TCR beta chain was determined in a study of blood T cell repertoires in COVID-19. V dropped 5 bases and J dropped 6; count of bases not matched to a gene: 2. The CDR3 is 15 residues long. Germline V gene sequence: CDR1 LNHNV, CDR2 YYDKDF (reference sequence). Repertoires were generated with immunoSEQ multiplex PCR, while TCRdb's copy carries only in-frame clones and drops some. The table has about 210,000 clones, about 88% seen once. This rearrangement joins TRBV15 to TRBJ2-1, with TRBD2 matching 15 bases. Specimen: PBMCs or T cells enriched from blood (not recorded which). This receptor was obtained from a middle-aged woman in a cohort exposed to, infected with or recovered from COVID-19 (not recorded which). CDR3 protein: CATSWTSGGANEQFF. CDR3 nucleotide sequence: TGTGCCACCAGCTGGACTAGCGGGGGGGCCAATGAGCAGTTCTTC.